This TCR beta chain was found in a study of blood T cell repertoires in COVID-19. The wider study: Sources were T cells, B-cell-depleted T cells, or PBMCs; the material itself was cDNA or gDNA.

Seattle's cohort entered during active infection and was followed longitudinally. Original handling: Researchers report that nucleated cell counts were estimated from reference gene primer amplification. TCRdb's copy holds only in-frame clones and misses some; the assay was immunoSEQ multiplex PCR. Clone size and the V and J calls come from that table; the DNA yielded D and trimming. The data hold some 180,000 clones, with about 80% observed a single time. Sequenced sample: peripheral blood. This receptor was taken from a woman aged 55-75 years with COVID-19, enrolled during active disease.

The CDR3 sequence: CASSEGGGQGVNEQFF. CDR3 bases: TGTGCCAGCAGTGAAGGGGGTGGGCAGGGTGTGAATGAGCAGTTCTTC. The chain employs TRBV6-1 and TRBJ2-1, with a possible D match to TRBD1 (5 bases). Germline V CDR1 and CDR2: MNHNS, SASEGT. V was trimmed by 1 base and J by 7 bases, leaving 17 bases between them. CDR3 length equals 16 residues.